This TCR beta chain was identified during a study of blood T cell repertoires in COVID-19. Study at large: The origin of the acute and convalescent COVID-19 samples was the United States, Italy and Spain. Sources were T cells, B-cell-depleted T cells, or PBMCs; the material itself was cDNA or gDNA.

As processed by the authors: Reference gene primer amplification gave estimated nucleated cell counts. Repertoires were generated with immunoSEQ multiplex PCR, while TCRdb's copy carries only in-frame clones and drops some. V, J and clone size derive from that table, while D and trimming were established from the DNA sequence. The table lists nearly 350,000 clones, more than 75% of them singletons, with about 3.5% in the top ten. The CDR3 has 15 amino acids. V dropped 4 bases and J dropped 7; count of bases not matched to a gene: 8. The V gene's germline CDR1 is LNHDA and CDR2 SQIVND (reference sequence).

The sequencing sample was made of peripheral blood. This receptor was identified in a woman under 30 who had recovered from COVID-19. V and J are TRBV19 and TRBJ1-4, with 8 bases lining up with TRBD1. CDR3: CASSKDRVPTEKLFF. CDR3 DNA: TGTGCCAGTAGTAAGGACAGGGTTCCAACTGAAAAACTGTTTTTT.